Described below is a single TCR beta chain sequence and its context. Its cognate antigen is unknown. Amplification used 60 Vbeta primers and 13 Jbeta primers. Clones were read by immunoSEQ multiplex PCR, and TCRdb kept only the in-frame ones, dropping some. The data hold approximately 140,000 clones, with roughly 77% observed a single time. These data originate in a study of cytomegalovirus exposure and HLA in healthy donors. General study points: The authors later linked a missense DCLRE1C variant to TCR beta V- and J-gene trimming.

The source of this sequence is a woman aged 40 to 49 in good health and CMV-seropositive. Sample: PBMCs.

The CDR3 is CASSYRGYYNEQFF. CDR3 nucleotides: TGTGCCAGCAGTTACAGGGGCTACTACAATGAGCAGTTCTTC. The chain uses TRBV27 and TRBJ2-1, with 7 positions matching TRBD1. J was trimmed by 3 bases and V by 4 bases; bases with no gene match: 3. Per the germline V gene, CDR1 is MNHEY and CDR2 is SMNVEV (reference sequence). The CDR3 totals 14 residues.